This T cell receptor beta chain comes out of a study of T cell responses to AZD1222 COVID-19 vaccine. As concerns this clone: Its specificity is not known.

Per the germline V gene, CDR1 is DFQATT and CDR2 is SNEGSKA (reference sequence). The CDR3 has 11 amino acids. The V gene lost 7 bases and the J gene lost 6 bases, with 11 bases spanning the gap. Libraries were prepared by immunoSEQ multiplex PCR; TCRdb keeps only in-frame clonotypes and omits some of them. This table holds about 85,000 clones, 86% found once. Study results and caveats: The breadth and depth of Spike-specific TCRs increased once two AZD1222 doses had been given. Repertoire sampling occurred only after the peak T cell response.

This clonotype originated in an adult in good health. Sequences were derived from peripheral blood, sampled on day 0 of AZD1222 vaccination. The J gene is TRBJ2-3, the V gene TRBV20-1; the D gene is possibly TRBD2 (5 bases). The CDR3: CSGTEEDTQYF. CDR3 coding DNA: TGCAGTGGTACGGAGGAGGATACGCAGTATTTT.